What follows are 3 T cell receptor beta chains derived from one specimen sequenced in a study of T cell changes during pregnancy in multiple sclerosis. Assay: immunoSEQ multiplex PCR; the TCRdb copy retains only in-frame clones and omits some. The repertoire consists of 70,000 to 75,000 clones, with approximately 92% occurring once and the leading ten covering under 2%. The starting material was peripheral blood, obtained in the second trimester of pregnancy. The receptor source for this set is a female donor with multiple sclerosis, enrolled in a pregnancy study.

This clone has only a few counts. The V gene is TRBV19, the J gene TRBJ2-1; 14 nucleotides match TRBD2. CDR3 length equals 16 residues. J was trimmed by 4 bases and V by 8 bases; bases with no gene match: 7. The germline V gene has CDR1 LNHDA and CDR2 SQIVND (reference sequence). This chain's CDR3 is CASRRTSGGKYNEQFF. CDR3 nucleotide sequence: TGTGCCAGTCGAAGGACTAGCGGGGGGAAGTACAATGAGCAGTTCTTC.

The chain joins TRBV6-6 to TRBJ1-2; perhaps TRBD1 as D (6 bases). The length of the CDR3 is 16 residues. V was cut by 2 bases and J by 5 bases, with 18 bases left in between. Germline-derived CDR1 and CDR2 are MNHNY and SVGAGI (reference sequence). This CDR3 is CASSYAPGGGAYGYTF. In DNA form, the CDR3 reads TGTGCCAGCAGTTACGCCCCGGGGGGGGGCGCGTATGGCTACACCTTC.

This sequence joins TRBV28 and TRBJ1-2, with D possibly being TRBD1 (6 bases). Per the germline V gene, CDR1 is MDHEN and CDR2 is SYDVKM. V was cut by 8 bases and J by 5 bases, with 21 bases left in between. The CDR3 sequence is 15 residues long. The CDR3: CASLPSQGRWYGYTF. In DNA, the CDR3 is TGTGCCAGCCTTCCATCTCAGGGGAGATGGTATGGCTACACCTTC.